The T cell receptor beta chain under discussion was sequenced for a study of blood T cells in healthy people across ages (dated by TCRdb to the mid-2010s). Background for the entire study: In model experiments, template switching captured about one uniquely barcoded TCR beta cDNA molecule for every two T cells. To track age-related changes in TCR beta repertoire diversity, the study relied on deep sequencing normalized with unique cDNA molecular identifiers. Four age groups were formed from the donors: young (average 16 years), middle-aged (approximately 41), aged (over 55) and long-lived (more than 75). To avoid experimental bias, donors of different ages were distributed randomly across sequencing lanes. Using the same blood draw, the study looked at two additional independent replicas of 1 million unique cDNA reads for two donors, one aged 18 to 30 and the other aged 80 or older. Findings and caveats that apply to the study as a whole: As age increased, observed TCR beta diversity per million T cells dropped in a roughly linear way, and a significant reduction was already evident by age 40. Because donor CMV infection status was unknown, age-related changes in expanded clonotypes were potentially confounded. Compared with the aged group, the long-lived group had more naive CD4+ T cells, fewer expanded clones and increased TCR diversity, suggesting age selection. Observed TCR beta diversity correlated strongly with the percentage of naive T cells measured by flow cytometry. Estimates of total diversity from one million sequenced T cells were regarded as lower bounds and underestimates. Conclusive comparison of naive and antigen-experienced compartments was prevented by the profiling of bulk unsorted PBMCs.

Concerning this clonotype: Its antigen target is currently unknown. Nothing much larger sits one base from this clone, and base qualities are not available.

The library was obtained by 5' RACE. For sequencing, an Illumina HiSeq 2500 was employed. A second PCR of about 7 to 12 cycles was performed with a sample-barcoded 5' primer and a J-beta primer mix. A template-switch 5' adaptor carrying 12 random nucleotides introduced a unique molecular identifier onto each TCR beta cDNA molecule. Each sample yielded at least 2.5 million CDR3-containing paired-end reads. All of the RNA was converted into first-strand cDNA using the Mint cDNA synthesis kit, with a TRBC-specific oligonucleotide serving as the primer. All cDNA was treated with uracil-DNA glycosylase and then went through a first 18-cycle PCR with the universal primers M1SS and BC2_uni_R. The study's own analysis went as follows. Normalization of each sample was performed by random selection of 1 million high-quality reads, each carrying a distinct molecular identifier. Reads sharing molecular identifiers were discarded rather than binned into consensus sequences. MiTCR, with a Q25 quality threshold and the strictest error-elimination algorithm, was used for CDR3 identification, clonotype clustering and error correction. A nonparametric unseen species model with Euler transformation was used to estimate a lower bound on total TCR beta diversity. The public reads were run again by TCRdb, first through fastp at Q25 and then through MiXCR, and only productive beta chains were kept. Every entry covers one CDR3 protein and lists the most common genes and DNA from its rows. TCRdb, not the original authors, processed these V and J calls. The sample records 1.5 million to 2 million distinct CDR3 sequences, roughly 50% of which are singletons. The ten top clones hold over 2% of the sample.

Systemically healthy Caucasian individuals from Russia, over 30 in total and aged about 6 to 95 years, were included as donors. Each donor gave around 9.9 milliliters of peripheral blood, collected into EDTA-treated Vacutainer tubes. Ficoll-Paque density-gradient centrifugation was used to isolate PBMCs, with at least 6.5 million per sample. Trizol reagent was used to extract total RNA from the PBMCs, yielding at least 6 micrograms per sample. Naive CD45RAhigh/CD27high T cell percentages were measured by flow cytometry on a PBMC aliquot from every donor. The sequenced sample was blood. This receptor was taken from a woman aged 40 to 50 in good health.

This receptor has the CDR3 CASRFTGTGGQETQYF. The nucleotide sequence is given as TGTGCCAGCAGATTCACTGGGACAGGGGGCCAAGAGACCCAGTACTTC. Recombination linked TRBV12-3 or TRBV12-4 to TRBJ2-5; 11 bases in the middle match TRBD1. The germline V and J ends show losses of 6 bases and 1 base respectively, and no gene match explains 7 bases of the junction. The CDR3 starts with the cysteine, ends with the phenylalanine, and has 16 residues. Only the CDR3 DNA stays, 48 bases, in frame from base 1.